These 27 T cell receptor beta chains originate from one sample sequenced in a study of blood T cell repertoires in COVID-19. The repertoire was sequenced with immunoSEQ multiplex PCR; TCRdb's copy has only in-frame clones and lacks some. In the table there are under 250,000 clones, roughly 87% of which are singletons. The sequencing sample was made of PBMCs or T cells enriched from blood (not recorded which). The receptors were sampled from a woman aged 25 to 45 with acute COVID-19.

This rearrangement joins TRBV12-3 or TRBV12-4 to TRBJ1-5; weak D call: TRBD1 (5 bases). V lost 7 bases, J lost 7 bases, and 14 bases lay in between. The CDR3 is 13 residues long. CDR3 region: CASTGGRRQPQHF. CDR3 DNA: TGTGCCAGCACCGGGGGTCGGAGGCAGCCCCAGCATTTT.

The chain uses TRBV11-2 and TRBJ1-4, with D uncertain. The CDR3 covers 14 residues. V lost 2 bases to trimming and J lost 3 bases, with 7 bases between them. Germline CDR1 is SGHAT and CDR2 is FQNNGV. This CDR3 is CASSLRGANEKLFF. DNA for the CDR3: TGTGCCAGCAGCTTACGGGGTGCTAATGAAAAACTGTTTTTT.

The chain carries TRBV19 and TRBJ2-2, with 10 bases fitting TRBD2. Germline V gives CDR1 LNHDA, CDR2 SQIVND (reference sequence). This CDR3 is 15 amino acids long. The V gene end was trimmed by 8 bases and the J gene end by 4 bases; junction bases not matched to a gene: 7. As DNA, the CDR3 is TGTGCCAGTGGTAGCGGGGGGTTTACCACCGGGGAGCTGTTTTTT. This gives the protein CASGSGGFTTGELFF.

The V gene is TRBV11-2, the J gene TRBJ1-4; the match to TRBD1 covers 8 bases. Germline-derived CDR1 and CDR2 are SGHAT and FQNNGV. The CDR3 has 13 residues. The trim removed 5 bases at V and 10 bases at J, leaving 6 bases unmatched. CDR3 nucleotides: TGTGCCAGCAGCCCTGGACAGGGAGCAAAACTGTTTTTT. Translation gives CASSPGQGAKLFF.

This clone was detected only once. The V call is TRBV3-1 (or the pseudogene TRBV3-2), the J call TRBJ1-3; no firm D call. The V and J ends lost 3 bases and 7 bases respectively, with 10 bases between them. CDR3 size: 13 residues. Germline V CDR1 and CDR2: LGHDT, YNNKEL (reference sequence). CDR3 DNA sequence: TGTGCCAGCAGCCAGGCCATGAGGAACACCATATATTTT. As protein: CASSQAMRNTIYF.

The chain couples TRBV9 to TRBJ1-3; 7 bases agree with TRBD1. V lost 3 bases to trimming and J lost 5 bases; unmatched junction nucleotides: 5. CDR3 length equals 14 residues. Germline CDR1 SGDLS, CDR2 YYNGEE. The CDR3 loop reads CASSALGQRNTIYF. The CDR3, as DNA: TGTGCCAGCAGCGCCTTGGGACAGCGAAACACCATATATTTT.

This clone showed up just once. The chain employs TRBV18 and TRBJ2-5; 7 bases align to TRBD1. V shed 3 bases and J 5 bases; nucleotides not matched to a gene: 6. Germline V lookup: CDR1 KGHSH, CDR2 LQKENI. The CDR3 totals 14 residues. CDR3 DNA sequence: TGTGCCAGCTCACCGGGACAGCCAGGGGAGACCCAGTACTTC. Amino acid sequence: CASSPGQPGETQYF. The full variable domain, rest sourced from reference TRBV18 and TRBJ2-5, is NAGVMQNPRHLVRRRGQEARLRCSPMKGHSHVYWYRQLPEEGLKFMVYLQKENIIDESGMPKERFSAEFPKEGPSILRIQQVVRGDSAAYFCASSPGQPGETQYFGPGTRLLVL.

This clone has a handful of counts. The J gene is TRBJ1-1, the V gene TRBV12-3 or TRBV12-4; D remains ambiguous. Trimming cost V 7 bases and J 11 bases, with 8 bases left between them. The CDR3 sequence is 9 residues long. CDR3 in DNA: TGTGCCAGCACCCCGGGGGCTTTCTTT. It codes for CASTPGAFF.

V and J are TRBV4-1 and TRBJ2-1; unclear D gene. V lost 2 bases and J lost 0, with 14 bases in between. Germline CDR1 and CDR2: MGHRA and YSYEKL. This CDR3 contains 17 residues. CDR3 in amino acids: CASSQIQDVGSYNEQFF. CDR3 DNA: TGCGCCAGCAGCCAAATTCAGGATGTAGGCTCCTACAATGAGCAGTTCTTC.

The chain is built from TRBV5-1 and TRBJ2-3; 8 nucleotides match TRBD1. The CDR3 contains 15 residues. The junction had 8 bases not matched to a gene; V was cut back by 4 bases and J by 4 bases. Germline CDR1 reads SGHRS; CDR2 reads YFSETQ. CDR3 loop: CASSLGTGRADTQYF. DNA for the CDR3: TGCGCCAGCAGCCTAGGGACAGGACGAGCAGATACGCAGTATTTT.

DNA for the CDR3: TGTGCCAGCAGCTCACCCCCGATCAGTCGTGGAAAACTGTTTTTT. Translating it yields CASSSPPISRGKLFF. V is TRBV7-6 and J is TRBJ1-4; D is unclear. The length of the CDR3 is 15 residues. V dropped 4 bases and J dropped 10 bases, with 19 bases sitting between them. The V gene's germline CDR1 is SGHVS and CDR2 FNYEAQ.

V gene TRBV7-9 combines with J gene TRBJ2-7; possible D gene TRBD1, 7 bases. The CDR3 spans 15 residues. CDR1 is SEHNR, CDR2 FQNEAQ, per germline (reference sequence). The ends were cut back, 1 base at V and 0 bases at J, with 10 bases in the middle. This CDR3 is CASSLEQGGSYEQYF. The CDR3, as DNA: TGTGCCAGCAGCTTAGAGCAGGGGGGCTCCTACGAGCAGTACTTC.

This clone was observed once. As DNA, the CDR3 is TGTGCTAGTGGTTTGGTTCCGGGTTTGGAGACCCAGTACTTC. It codes for CASGLVPGLETQYF. The chain has TRBV12-5 and TRBJ2-5; D unresolved. V dropped 0 bases and J dropped 5 bases, with 10 bases sitting between them. Looked up from germline, CDR1 is LGHNT and CDR2 is FRNRAP. This CDR3 comprises 14 residues.

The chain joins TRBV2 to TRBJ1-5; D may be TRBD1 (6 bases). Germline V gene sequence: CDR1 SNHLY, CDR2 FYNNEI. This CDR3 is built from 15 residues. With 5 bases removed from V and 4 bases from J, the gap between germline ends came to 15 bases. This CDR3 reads CASSFWPGENQPQHF. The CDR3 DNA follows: TGTGCCAGCAGTTTCTGGCCAGGGGAAAATCAGCCCCAGCATTTT.

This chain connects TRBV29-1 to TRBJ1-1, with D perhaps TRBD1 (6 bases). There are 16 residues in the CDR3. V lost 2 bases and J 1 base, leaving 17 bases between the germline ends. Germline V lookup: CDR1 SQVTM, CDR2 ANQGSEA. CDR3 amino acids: CSVESRLGHPNTEAFF. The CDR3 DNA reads TGCAGCGTTGAAAGTCGATTGGGACACCCGAACACTGAAGCTTTCTTT.

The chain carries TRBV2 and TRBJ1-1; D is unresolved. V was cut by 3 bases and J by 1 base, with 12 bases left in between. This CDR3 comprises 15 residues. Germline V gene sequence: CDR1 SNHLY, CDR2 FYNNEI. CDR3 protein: CASSEVFPKNTEAFF. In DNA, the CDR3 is TGTGCCAGCAGTGAGGTTTTCCCTAAGAACACTGAAGCTTTCTTT.

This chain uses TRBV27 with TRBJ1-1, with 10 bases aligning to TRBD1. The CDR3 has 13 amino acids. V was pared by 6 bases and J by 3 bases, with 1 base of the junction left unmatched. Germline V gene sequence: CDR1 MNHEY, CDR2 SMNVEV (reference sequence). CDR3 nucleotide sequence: TGTGCCAGCAGCGGACAGGGGGACACTGAAGCTTTCTTT. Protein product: CASSGQGDTEAFF.

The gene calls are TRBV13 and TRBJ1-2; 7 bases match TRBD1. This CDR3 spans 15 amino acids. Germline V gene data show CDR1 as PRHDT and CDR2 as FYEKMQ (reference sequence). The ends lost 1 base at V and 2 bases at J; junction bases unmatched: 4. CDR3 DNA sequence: TGTGCCAGCAGCTTAGCGAGACAGGGAAACTATGGCTACACCTTC. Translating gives CASSLARQGNYGYTF.

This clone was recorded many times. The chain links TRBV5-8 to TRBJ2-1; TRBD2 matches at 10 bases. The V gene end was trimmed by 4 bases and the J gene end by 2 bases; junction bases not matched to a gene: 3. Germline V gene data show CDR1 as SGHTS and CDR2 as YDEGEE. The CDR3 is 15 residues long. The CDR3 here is CASSTSGAPYNEQFF. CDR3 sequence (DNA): TGTGCCAGCAGCACTAGCGGGGCCCCCTACAATGAGCAGTTCTTC.

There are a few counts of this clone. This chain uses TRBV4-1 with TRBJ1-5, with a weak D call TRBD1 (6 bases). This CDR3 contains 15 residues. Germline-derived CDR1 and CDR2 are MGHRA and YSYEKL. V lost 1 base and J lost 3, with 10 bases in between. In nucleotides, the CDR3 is TGCGCCAGCAGCCAAGGTCCAGGGGACAATCAGCCCCAGCATTTT. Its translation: CASSQGPGDNQPQHF.

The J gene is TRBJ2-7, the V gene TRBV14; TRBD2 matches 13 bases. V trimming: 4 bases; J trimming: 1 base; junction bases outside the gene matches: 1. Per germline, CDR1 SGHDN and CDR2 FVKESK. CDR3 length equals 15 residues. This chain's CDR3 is CASSRTSGGSYEQYF. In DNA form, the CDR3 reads TGTGCCAGCAGCCGGACTAGCGGGGGTTCCTACGAGCAGTACTTC.

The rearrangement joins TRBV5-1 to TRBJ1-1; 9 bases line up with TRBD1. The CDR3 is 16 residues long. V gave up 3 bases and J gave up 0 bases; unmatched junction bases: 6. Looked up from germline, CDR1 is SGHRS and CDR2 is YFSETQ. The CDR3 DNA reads TGCGCCAGCAGCTCCGGGACAGGGATCTTGAACACTGAAGCTTTCTTT. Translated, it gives CASSSGTGILNTEAFF. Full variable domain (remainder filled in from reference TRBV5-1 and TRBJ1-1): KAGVTQTPRYLIKTRGQQVTLSCSPISGHRSVSWYQQTPGQGLQFLFEYFSETQRNKGNFPGRFSGRQFSNSRSEMNVSTLELGDSALYLCASSSGTGILNTEAFFGQGTRLTVV.

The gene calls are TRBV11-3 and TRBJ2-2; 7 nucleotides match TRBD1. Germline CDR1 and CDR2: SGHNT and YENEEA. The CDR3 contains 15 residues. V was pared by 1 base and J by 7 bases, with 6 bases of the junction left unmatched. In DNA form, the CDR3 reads TGTGCCAGCAGCTTAGCCACAGGGGCCGGCGGGGAGCTGTTTTTT. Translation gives CASSLATGAGGELFF.

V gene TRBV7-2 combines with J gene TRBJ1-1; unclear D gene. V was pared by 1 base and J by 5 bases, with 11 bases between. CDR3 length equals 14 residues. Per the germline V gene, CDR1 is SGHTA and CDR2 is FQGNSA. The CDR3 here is CASSLDTSRTEAFF. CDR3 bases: TGTGCCAGCAGCTTAGACACCTCTCGAACTGAAGCTTTCTTT.

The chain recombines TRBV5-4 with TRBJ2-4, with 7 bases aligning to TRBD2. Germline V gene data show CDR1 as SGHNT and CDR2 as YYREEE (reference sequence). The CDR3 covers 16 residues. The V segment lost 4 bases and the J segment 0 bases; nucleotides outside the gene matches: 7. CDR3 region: CASSLQTSSAKNIQYF. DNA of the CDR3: TGTGCCAGCAGCCTCCAGACTAGCTCAGCCAAAAACATTCAGTACTTC.

The CDR3 protein is CASTIEEGTQYF. Written as DNA, the CDR3 is TGTGCCAGCACCATCGAGGAGGGAACCCAGTACTTC. The rearrangement joins TRBV5-6 to TRBJ2-5; D is perhaps TRBD2 (6 bases). The CDR3 has 12 amino acids. The germline V gene encodes CDR1 SGHDT and CDR2 YYEEEE. With 6 bases removed from V and 8 bases from J, the gap between germline ends came to 14 bases. Combining the CDR3 with reference TRBV5-6 and TRBJ2-5 gives the whole variable domain DAGVTQSPTHLIKTRGQQVTLRCSPKSGHDTVSWYQQALGQGPQFIFQYYEEEERQRGNFPDRFSGHQFPNYSSELNVNALLLGDSALYLCASTIEEGTQYFGPGTRLLVL.

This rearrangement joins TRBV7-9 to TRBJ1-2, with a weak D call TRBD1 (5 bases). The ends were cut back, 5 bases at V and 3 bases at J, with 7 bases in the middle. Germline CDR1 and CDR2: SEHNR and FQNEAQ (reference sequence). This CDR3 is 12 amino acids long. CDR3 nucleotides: TGTGCCAGCAGCCAGACAGACTATGGCTACACCTTC. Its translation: CASSQTDYGYTF. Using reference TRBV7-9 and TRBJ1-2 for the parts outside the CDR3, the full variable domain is DTGVSQNPRHKITKRGQNVTFRCDPISEHNRLYWYRQTLGQGPEFLTYFQNEAQLEKSRLLSDRFSAERPKGSFSTLEIQRTEQGDSAMYLCASSQTDYGYTFGSGTRLTVV.